This entry concerns a single T cell receptor beta chain. Its antigen remains unknown. The data were obtained in a study of T-cell memory formation after mild COVID-19. Study overall: The two donors had largely donor-specific TCR clusters.

The CDR3 is 16 residues long. V was clipped by 2 bases and J by 0 bases, with 12 bases between them. Study results and limitations: Among clones peaking at day 37 in the second wave, SARS-CoV-2 specificity remained unconfirmed. Contracting CD8+ clones were enriched in EMRA, CD4+ mainly in CM and EM.

TCRdb re-called the 5' RACE reads with MiXCR, one entry per CDR3 protein. The sample holds around 320,000 distinct CDR3 sequences, 28% seen once. The sequenced sample was PBMCs or a T cell subset sorted from them (not recorded which). J is TRBJ2-3 and V is TRBV12-3 or TRBV12-4; D could derive from TRBD1 or TRBD2 (6 bases each). The receptor's source is an adult woman who had mild COVID-19 (a few samples of this study predate the infection). Cell type and time point are not known. The CDR3 nucleotides read TGTGCCAGCAGTTTACCTCGGGGGCATAGCACAGATACGCAGTATTTT. Translating it yields CASSLPRGHSTDTQYF.